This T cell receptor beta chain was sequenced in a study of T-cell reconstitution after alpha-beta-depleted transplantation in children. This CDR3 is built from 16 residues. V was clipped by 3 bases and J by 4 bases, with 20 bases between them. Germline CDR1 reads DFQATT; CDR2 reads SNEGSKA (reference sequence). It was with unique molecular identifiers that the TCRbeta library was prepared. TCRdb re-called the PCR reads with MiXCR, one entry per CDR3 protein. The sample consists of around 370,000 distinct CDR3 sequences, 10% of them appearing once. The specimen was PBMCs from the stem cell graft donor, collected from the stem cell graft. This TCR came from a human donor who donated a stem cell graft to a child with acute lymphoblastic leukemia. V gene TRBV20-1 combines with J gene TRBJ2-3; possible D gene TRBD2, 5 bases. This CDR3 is CSASPLDGRTPDTQYF. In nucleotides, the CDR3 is TGCAGTGCTAGCCCTCTTGATGGGAGAACACCAGATACGCAGTATTTT.